This is a list of T cell receptor beta chains from one sample in a study of shared clonotypes between healthy human individuals. The data were produced by immunoSEQ multiplex PCR, yet TCRdb's version contains in-frame clones alone and is incomplete. Of roughly 500,000 clones in the sample, 70% to 80% were seen once. Material: PBMCs. The receptor source for this set is a woman between 40 and 50 years old in good health. Some clones in this sample may be carry-over from other donors' samples. Each CDR3 is given with its conserved first and last residue. A D gene is named only where the DNA matches it firmly. The size entry is marked missing in some rows and otherwise reads once, few, many or a size class.

j_call v_call d_call clone_size cdr3_aa cdr3_nt
TRBJ2-5 TRBV27 - - CASRSRRELETQYF TGTGCCAGCAGGTCTCGGCGAGAGTTAGAGACCCAGTACTTC
TRBJ1-1 TRBV6-4 - - CASSLQRNTEAFF TGTGCCAGCAGCCTACAGAGGAACACTGAAGCTTTCTTT
TRBJ1-2 TRBV30 TRBD1 - CACSTGGIYGYTF TGTGCCTGTTCGACAGGGGGAATCTATGGCTACACCTTC
TRBJ2-2 TRBV2 - - CASSGYRTGELFF TGTGCCAGCAGTGGGTACCGCACCGGGGAGCTGTTTTTT
TRBJ1-1 TRBV7-9 - few CASSPNLGAGNTEAFF TGTGCCAGCAGCCCCAACCTGGGTGCCGGGAACACTGAAGCTTTCTTT
TRBJ2-1 TRBV29-1 - - CSVDRSSYNEQFF TGCAGCGTAGACCGGAGCTCCTACAATGAGCAGTTCTTC
TRBJ2-5 TRBV10-3 - - CAISHRNNQETQYF TGTGCCATCAGCCACCGGAACAACCAAGAGACCCAGTACTTC
TRBJ2-1 TRBV6-1 - - CASSEQGLGLWNEQFF TGTGCCAGCAGTGAACAGGGGTTGGGTTTATGGAATGAGCAGTTCTTC
TRBJ2-2 TRBV28 - once CASTTNTGELFF TGTGCCAGTACTACGAACACCGGGGAGCTGTTTTTT
TRBJ2-3 TRBV28 TRBD2 - CASSTPVLAGVSDTQYF TGTGCCAGCAGTACCCCTGTTTTAGCGGGAGTTTCAGATACGCAGTATTTT
TRBJ2-1 TRBV11-2 TRBD2 - CASSPGTSGFVYEQFF TGTGCCAGCAGCCCCGGGACTAGCGGTTTCGTTTATGAGCAGTTCTTC
TRBJ1-2 TRBV6-1 TRBD1 - CASREGQGFGYTF TGTGCCAGCAGGGAAGGACAGGGGTTTGGCTACACCTTC
TRBJ2-7 TRBV30 TRBD1 few CAWTLGDSADEQYF TGTGCCTGGACCTTAGGGGACAGCGCCGACGAGCAGTACTTC
TRBJ2-7 TRBV28 TRBD2 - CASSPGRLSGSVYEQYF TGTGCCAGCAGTCCTGGACGACTGAGCGGGAGTGTTTACGAGCAGTACTTC
TRBJ2-7 TRBV14 TRBD2 - CASSQRLAGIHEQYF TGTGCCAGCAGCCAGCGACTAGCGGGGATTCACGAGCAGTACTTC
TRBJ2-1 TRBV4-3 - once CASSQAAESSYNEQFF TGCGCCAGCAGCCAAGCTGCGGAGAGCTCCTACAATGAGCAGTTCTTC
TRBJ1-1 TRBV28 - few CATNRKNF TGTGCCACAAACCGAAAAAATTTT
TRBJ1-6 TRBV5-1 - - CASRFDREDSPLHF TGCGCCAGCAGATTCGACAGAGAAGATTCACCCCTCCACTTT
TRBJ2-7 TRBV7-8 TRBD1 - CASSLGRDRGYEQYF TGTGCCAGCAGCTTAGGAAGGGACAGGGGTTACGAGCAGTACTTC
TRBJ2-3 TRBV7-2 - few CASSYFRASTDTQYF TGTGCCAGCAGCTACTTTCGGGCCAGCACAGATACGCAGTATTTT
TRBJ2-1 TRBV11-2 TRBD2 - CASSLVRASGRPNEQFF TGTGCCAGCAGCTTAGTCCGGGCTAGCGGGAGGCCCAATGAGCAGTTCTTC
TRBJ1-5 TRBV10-2 - - CASSELGRDQPQHF TGCGCCAGCAGTGAACTCGGTAGAGATCAGCCCCAGCATTTT
TRBJ1-1 TRBV29-1 - - CSVHRAAPNTEAFF TGCAGCGTGCACAGGGCGGCGCCAAACACTGAAGCTTTCTTT
TRBJ2-1 TRBV7-3 TRBD1 many CASSSTGAPYNEQFF TGTGCCAGCAGCTCGACAGGGGCTCCCTACAATGAGCAGTTCTTC
TRBJ1-4 TRBV5-1 - - CASSFRAPEANEKLFF TGCGCCAGCAGCTTTCGGGCCCCGGAGGCTAATGAAAAACTGTTTTTT
TRBJ2-7 TRBV11-2 TRBD2 - CASSLDPRAGGEQYF TGTGCCAGCAGCTTAGATCCGAGAGCGGGAGGCGAGCAGTACTTC
TRBJ2-2 TRBV7-3 TRBD2 few CASSLGAGNTGELFF TGTGCCAGCAGCTTGGGAGCGGGAAACACCGGGGAGCTGTTTTTT
TRBJ2-7 TRBV9 - once CASSPPTENSYEQYF TGTGCCAGCAGCCCTCCGACGGAAAACTCCTACGAGCAGTACTTC
TRBJ2-6 TRBV18 - - CASSETRGANVLTF TGTGCCAGCTCGGAGACACGTGGGGCCAACGTCCTGACTTTC
TRBJ1-1 TRBV28 TRBD1 - CASRPRQGWAEAFF TGTGCCAGCAGACCCCGACAGGGTTGGGCTGAAGCTTTCTTT
TRBJ1-1 TRBV29-1 TRBD1 - CSVRQGVEAFF TGCAGCGTTCGACAGGGGGTGGAAGCTTTCTTT
TRBJ1-3 TRBV18 TRBD1 - CASSLRTGVGNTIYF TGTGCCAGCTCACTACGGACAGGGGTCGGAAACACCATATATTTT
TRBJ1-1 TRBV15 - - CATSFSAMNTEVFF TGTGCCACCAGTTTCTCAGCTATGAACACTGAAGTTTTCTTT
TRBJ2-1 TRBV7-9 - once CASSTTSSYNEQFF TGTGCCAGCAGCACTACGAGCTCCTACAATGAGCAGTTCTTC
TRBJ2-7 TRBV14 TRBD1 - CASSHGTGWSYEQYF TGTGCCAGCAGCCACGGGACAGGGTGGTCCTACGAGCAGTACTTC
TRBJ2-2 TRBV2 - - CASSLLTGELFF TGTGCCAGCAGTCTCCTGACCGGGGAGCTGTTTTTT
TRBJ2-7 TRBV5-4 TRBD2 - CASSLLAGGEQYF TGTGCCAGCAGCTTACTAGCGGGAGGCGAGCAGTACTTC
TRBJ2-1 TRBV4-1 - - CASSQVAGPGSYNEQFF TGCGCCAGCAGCCAAGTTGCTGGTCCGGGATCGTACAATGAGCAGTTCTTC
TRBJ2-7 TRBV15 TRBD2 - CATSNGTSGPRVYEQYF TGTGCCACCAGCAACGGGACTAGCGGGCCCCGGGTCTACGAGCAGTACTTC